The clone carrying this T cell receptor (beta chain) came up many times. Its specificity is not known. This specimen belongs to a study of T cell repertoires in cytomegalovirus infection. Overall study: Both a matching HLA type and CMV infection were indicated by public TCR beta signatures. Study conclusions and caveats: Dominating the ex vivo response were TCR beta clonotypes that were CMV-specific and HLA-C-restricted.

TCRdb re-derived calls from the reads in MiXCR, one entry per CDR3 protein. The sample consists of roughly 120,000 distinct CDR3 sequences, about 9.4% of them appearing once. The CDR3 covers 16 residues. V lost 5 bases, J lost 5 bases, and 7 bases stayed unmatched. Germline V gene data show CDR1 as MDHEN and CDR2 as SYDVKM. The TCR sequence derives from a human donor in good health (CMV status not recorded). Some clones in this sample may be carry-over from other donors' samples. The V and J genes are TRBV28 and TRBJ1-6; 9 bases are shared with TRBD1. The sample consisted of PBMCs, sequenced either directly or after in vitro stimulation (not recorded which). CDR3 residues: CASSPYRGLDNSPLHF. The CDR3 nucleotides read TGTGCCAGCAGTCCTTACAGGGGGCTGGATAATTCACCCCTCCACTTT.